This section outlines one T cell receptor beta chain sequence together with its context. With 5 bases clipped from V and 1 base from J, the junction kept 4 bases outside the gene matches. CDR1 MNHEY and CDR2 SMNVEV come from the germline V gene (reference sequence). CDR3 length: 16 residues. The sample originates from a study of blood T cell repertoires in COVID-19. The wider study: Acute and convalescent COVID-19 samples came from the United States, Italy and Spain.

Participants were aged 18 to 89 years, lived in 25 or so US areas, and enrolled virtually. Cohort allocation depended upon clinical history that participants reported. Per the study methods: Amplified reference gene primers provided the basis for estimating nucleated cell counts. Libraries were prepared by immunoSEQ multiplex PCR; TCRdb keeps only in-frame clonotypes and omits some of them. That table gives V, J and clone size, and the DNA gave D and trimming. The data contain 280,000 or so clones, around 90% of them singletons. This receptor was identified in a woman in her late teens or twenties with acute COVID-19. Specimen: PBMCs or T cells enriched from blood (not recorded which). The chain links TRBV27 to TRBJ1-4; TRBD1 matches at 10 bases. CDR3 in DNA: TGTGCCAGCAGTCAAGGACAGGGGGTAACTAATGAAAAACTGTTTTTT. Protein: CASSQGQGVTNEKLFF.